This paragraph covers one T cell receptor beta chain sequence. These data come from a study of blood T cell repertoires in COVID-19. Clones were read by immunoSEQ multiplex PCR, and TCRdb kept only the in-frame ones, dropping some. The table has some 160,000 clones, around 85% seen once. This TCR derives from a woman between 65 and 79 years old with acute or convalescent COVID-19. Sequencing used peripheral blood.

In DNA form, the CDR3 reads TGTGCCAGTAGTATTTCTCCAGGGGGGAGGTCCGAGCAGTACTTC. Its translation: CASSISPGGRSEQYF. The chain recombines TRBV19 with TRBJ2-7, with D perhaps TRBD1 (7 bases). The CDR3 covers 15 residues. V was pared by 3 bases and J by 6 bases, with 18 bases between. CDR1 is LNHDA and CDR2 is SQIVND in the germline V gene (reference sequence).